These 21 T cell receptor beta chains came from one sample sequenced in a study of CD4+ T cells in melanoma. Clones were read by immunoSEQ multiplex PCR, and TCRdb kept only the in-frame ones, dropping some. In the table there are approximately 110,000 clones, around 92% of which are singletons. Sequencing input: peripheral blood. The receptors shown here come from a human donor with melanoma.

V usage is TRBV14 and J usage is TRBJ2-3; no definite D call. Trimming shortened V by 3 bases and J by 4 bases, and 14 bases separated the two germline ends. Germline lookup yields CDR1 SGHDN and CDR2 FVKESK. This CDR3 has 15 amino acids. The CDR3 here is CASSHIKGRSDTQYF. The CDR3 region has the DNA TGTGCCAGCAGCCATATCAAGGGTCGCTCAGATACGCAGTATTTT.

The V call is TRBV4-1, the J call TRBJ2-7; 11 positions agree with TRBD1. The CDR3 extends over 15 amino acids. J lost 1 base, V lost 2 bases, and 1 base had no gene match. CDR1 and CDR2 from the germline V gene are MGHRA and YSYEKL. The CDR3 loop reads CASSQRDRGSYEQYF. In DNA, the CDR3 is TGCGCCAGCAGCCAACGGGACAGGGGGTCCTACGAGCAGTACTTC.

The chain carries TRBV5-1 and TRBJ2-2, with D perhaps given as TRBD1 or TRBD2 (5 bases each). The germline gives CDR1 SGHRS, CDR2 YFSETQ. Trimming left V 6 bases short and J 1 base short, with 10 bases between. The CDR3 is 14 amino acids. In DNA form, the CDR3 reads TGCGCCAGCATGAGGGGTGGGAACACCGGGGAGCTGTTTTTT. Translating it yields CASMRGGNTGELFF.

The chain employs TRBV7-9 and TRBJ2-1; no definite D call. The V gene's germline CDR1 is SEHNR and CDR2 FQNEAQ (reference sequence). CDR3 length: 14 residues. Trimming shortened V by 3 bases and J by 5 bases, and 11 bases separated the two germline ends. The CDR3 nucleotides read TGTGCCAGCAGCTTCCTACCTTCGAACAATGAGCAGTTCTTC. Encoded protein: CASSFLPSNNEQFF.

This chain connects TRBV28 to TRBJ2-7; D uncertain. V lost 4 bases and J 2 bases, leaving 6 bases between the germline ends. The CDR3 has 12 amino acids. Germline V CDR1 and CDR2: MDHEN, SYDVKM. The CDR3 DNA is TGTGCCAGCAGTTCCGCCGCCTACGAGCAGTACTTC. As protein: CASSSAAYEQYF. Complete variable domain (other parts from reference TRBV28 and TRBJ2-7): DVKVTQSSRYLVKRTGEKVFLECVQDMDHENMFWYRQDPGLGLRLIYFSYDVKMKEKGDIPEGYSVSREKKERFSLILESASTNQTSMYLCASSSAAYEQYFGPGTRLTVT.

The chain recombines TRBV28 with TRBJ2-3, with TRBD1 matching over 7 bases. The CDR3 is made up of 15 amino acids. Trimming at V came to 6 bases and at J to 0 bases, leaving 6 bases not matched to a gene. CDR1 and CDR2 (germline): MDHEN, SYDVKM. The CDR3 nucleotides read TGTGCCAGCAGGGAGACAGGGTCTAGCACAGATACGCAGTATTTT. It encodes CASRETGSSTDTQYF.

The chain carries TRBV7-9 and TRBJ2-7; TRBD1 aligns across 8 bases. Looked up from germline, CDR1 is SEHNR and CDR2 is FQNEAQ (reference sequence). Unmatched junction bases numbered 13, after V lost 6 bases and J lost 3 bases. CDR3 size: 16 residues. CDR3 coding DNA: TGTGCCAGCAGTCCCCGGGACAGGCTCTCCTACTACGAGCAGTACTTC. Its translation is CASSPRDRLSYYEQYF.

The V call is TRBV7-2, the J call TRBJ2-7, with D unresolved. The V and J ends lost 4 bases and 2 bases respectively, with 9 bases between them. CDR3 length: 13 residues. Looked up from germline, CDR1 is SGHTA and CDR2 is FQGNSA. CDR3 coding DNA: TGTGCCAGCAGCTCTCCCCATCCCTACGAGCAGTACTTC. Translated: CASSSPHPYEQYF.

This sequence joins TRBV2 and TRBJ2-7; the D gene is possibly TRBD1 (5 bases). Trimming removed 6 bases at V and 2 bases at J, with 8 bases between. Germline V lookup: CDR1 SNHLY, CDR2 FYNNEI. The CDR3 covers 12 residues. CDR3 sequence (DNA): TGTGCCAGCAGAAGGGGTCCCTACGAGCAGTACTTC. Its protein product is CASRRGPYEQYF.

This chain joins TRBV4-2 and TRBJ2-5; 9 nucleotides align to TRBD2. This CDR3 region has 19 residues. Germline CDR1 is LGHNA and CDR2 is YNFKEQ. The junction had 16 bases not matched to a gene; V was cut back by 0 bases and J by 5 bases. The CDR3 loop is CASSQEGDTSGLRGETQYF. In DNA, the CDR3 is TGTGCCAGCAGCCAAGAGGGGGATACTAGCGGGCTCCGGGGGGAGACCCAGTACTTC.

This chain uses TRBV7-2 with TRBJ1-6; D is unresolved. The CDR3 runs 14 residues. CDR1 and CDR2 (germline): SGHTA, FQGNSA. V was shortened by 6 bases and J by 4 bases, with 10 bases between the two germline ends. Here the CDR3 DNA reads TGTGCCAGCAGTACGCCGGGGTATAATTCACCCCTCCACTTT. Encoded protein: CASSTPGYNSPLHF.

The V gene is TRBV7-2, the J gene TRBJ2-2; 9 nucleotides align to TRBD2. CDR1 SGHTA and CDR2 FQGNSA come from the germline V gene. V dropped 1 base and J dropped 5; count of bases not matched to a gene: 2. The CDR3 covers 15 residues. The CDR3 sequence: CASSLGLAGTGELFF. The CDR3 nucleotides are TGTGCCAGCAGCTTAGGGCTAGCGGGAACCGGGGAGCTGTTTTTT. Filled out from reference TRBV7-2 and TRBJ2-2, the complete variable domain reads GAGVSQSPSNKVTEKGKDVELRCDPISGHTALYWYRQSLGQGLEFLIYFQGNSAPDKSGLPSDRFSAERTGGSVSTLTIQRTQQEDSAVYLCASSLGLAGTGELFFGEGSRLTVL.

The rearrangement links TRBV10-1 to TRBJ1-5, with D perhaps matching TRBD1 (6 bases). CDR1 and CDR2 (germline): WNHNN, SYGVQD (reference sequence). The CDR3 runs 16 residues. Trimming removed 5 bases from V and 4 bases from J, with 18 bases in between. The CDR3 sequence: CASSSGVTLPNQPQHF. CDR3 DNA: TGCGCCAGCAGTTCAGGGGTTACTCTTCCAAATCAGCCCCAGCATTTT.

The rearrangement joins TRBV7-2 to TRBJ1-1; 11 bases line up with TRBD1. J lost 1 base, V lost 3 bases, and 4 bases had no gene match. Germline-derived CDR1 and CDR2 are SGHTA and FQGNSA. The CDR3 spans 16 residues. The CDR3 protein is CASSFGQGAWNTEAFF. In DNA, the CDR3 is TGTGCCAGCAGCTTCGGACAGGGGGCGTGGAACACTGAAGCTTTCTTT.

This clone was seen a single time. The chain uses TRBV11-1 and TRBJ1-5; D not certain. Germline V gives CDR1 SGHAT, CDR2 FQDESV (reference sequence). The CDR3 extends over 13 amino acids. V was pared by 1 base and J by 7 bases, with 8 bases between. CDR3 nucleotide sequence: TGTGCCAGCAGCTTAGAAGCGGAGCAGCCCCAGCATTTT. Translation gives CASSLEAEQPQHF.

The chain uses TRBV28 and TRBJ1-2; D might be TRBD1 (5 bases). Deletions cut 6 bases from V and 4 bases from J, with 21 bases between. This CDR3 comprises 16 residues. In germline, CDR1 is MDHEN, CDR2 SYDVKM. The CDR3 DNA sequence: TGTGCCAGCAGCCCTCAACTTAGGGGACCAGGCTATGGCTACACCTTC. Its translation: CASSPQLRGPGYGYTF.

The chain joins TRBV7-9 to TRBJ1-3, with 7 bases identical to TRBD1. This CDR3 is 14 amino acids long. V shed 5 bases and J 1 base; nucleotides not matched to a gene: 2. Germline V CDR1 and CDR2: SEHNR, FQNEAQ (reference sequence). The CDR3 sequence is CASSQTGSGNTIYF. In nucleotides, the CDR3 is TGTGCCAGCAGCCAGACAGGGTCTGGAAACACCATATATTTT.

The chain combines TRBV27 with TRBJ2-7, with 9 bases lining up with TRBD1. Trimming removed 5 bases from V and 2 bases from J; junction bases left unmatched: 1. CDR1 MNHEY and CDR2 SMNVEV come from the germline V gene (reference sequence). This CDR3 comprises 13 residues. The CDR3 region is CASSRDRAYEQYF. Here the CDR3 DNA reads TGTGCCAGCAGTAGGGACAGGGCCTACGAGCAGTACTTC.

CDR3 sequence reads: CASSERWDRAGELFF. The CDR3 bases are TGTGCCAGCAGTGAACGATGGGACAGGGCCGGGGAGCTGTTTTTT. The V and J genes are TRBV6-1 and TRBJ2-2; TRBD1 agrees at 9 bases. J was trimmed by 6 bases and V by 2 bases; bases with no gene match: 4. The CDR3 is 15 amino acids. Germline V gene lookup returns CDR1 MNHNS and CDR2 SASEGT.

The chain is built from TRBV7-9 and TRBJ2-2; 10 nucleotides line up with TRBD2. J lost 1 base, V lost 5 bases, and 7 bases had no gene match. The V gene's germline CDR1 is SEHNR and CDR2 FQNEAQ (reference sequence). The CDR3 runs to 17 residues. CDR3 sequence (DNA): TGTGCCAGCAGCCCACTACTAGCGGGGATGAACACCGGGGAGCTGTTTTTT. Its protein product is CASSPLLAGMNTGELFF.

This clone appeared a single time. The chain links TRBV19 to TRBJ2-3; 7 nucleotides align to TRBD1. Germline CDR1 LNHDA, CDR2 SQIVND (reference sequence). This CDR3 spans 13 amino acids. The V and J ends lost 9 bases and 2 bases, in that order; junction bases with no gene match: 5. CDR3 coding DNA: TGTGCCAGCAGACAGGGTCCCACAGATACGCAGTATTTT. It yields the protein CASRQGPTDTQYF. The full variable domain, completed using reference TRBV19 and TRBJ2-3, is DGGITQSPKYLFRKEGQNVTLSCEQNLNHDAMYWYRQDPGQGLRLIYYSQIVNDFQKGDIAEGYSVSREKKESFPLTVTSAQKNPTAFYLCASRQGPTDTQYFGPGTRLTVL.